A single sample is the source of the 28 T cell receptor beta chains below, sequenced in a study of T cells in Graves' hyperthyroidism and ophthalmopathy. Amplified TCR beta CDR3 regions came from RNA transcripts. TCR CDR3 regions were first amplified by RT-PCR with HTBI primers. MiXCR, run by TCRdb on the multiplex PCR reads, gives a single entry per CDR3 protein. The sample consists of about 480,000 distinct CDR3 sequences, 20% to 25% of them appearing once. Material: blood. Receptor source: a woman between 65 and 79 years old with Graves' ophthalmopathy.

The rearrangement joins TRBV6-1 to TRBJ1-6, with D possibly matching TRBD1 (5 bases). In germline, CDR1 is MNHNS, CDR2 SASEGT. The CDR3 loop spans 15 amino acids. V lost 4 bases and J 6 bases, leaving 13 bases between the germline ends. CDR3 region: CASSATSGGNSPLHF. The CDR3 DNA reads TGTGCCAGCAGTGCGACGTCTGGGGGTAATTCACCCCTCCACTTT.

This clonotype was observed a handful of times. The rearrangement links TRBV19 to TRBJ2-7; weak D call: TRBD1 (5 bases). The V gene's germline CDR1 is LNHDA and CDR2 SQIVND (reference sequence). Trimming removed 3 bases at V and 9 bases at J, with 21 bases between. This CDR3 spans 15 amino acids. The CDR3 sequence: CASSMGDSRSFRQYF. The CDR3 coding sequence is TGTGCCAGTAGTATGGGTGACAGCAGGTCGTTTCGGCAGTACTTC.

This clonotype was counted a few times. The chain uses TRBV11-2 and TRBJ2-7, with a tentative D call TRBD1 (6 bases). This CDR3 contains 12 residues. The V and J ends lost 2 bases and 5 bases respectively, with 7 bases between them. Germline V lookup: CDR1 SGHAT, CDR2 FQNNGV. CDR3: CASSLRGNEQYF. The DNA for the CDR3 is TGTGCCAGCAGCTTAAGGGGGAACGAGCAGTACTTC.

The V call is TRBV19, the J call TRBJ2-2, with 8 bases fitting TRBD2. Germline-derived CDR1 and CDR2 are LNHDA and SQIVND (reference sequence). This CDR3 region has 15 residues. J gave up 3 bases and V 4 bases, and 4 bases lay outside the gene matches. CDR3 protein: CASSTGGWDTGELFF. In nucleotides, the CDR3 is TGTGCCAGTAGTACGGGAGGGTGGGACACCGGGGAGCTGTTTTTT.

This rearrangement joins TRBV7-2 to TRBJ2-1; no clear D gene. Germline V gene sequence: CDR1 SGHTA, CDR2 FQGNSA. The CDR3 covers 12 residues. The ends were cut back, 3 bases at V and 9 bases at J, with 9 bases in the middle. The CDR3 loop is CASSFTSGEQFF. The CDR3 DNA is TGTGCCAGCAGCTTTACATCGGGTGAGCAGTTCTTC.

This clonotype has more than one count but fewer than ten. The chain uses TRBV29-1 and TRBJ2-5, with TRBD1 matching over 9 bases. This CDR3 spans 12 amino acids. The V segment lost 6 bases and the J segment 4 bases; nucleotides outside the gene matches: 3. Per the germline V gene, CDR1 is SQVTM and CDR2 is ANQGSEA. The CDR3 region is CSVGTGRETQYF. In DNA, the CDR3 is TGCAGCGTAGGGACAGGGCGAGAGACCCAGTACTTC.

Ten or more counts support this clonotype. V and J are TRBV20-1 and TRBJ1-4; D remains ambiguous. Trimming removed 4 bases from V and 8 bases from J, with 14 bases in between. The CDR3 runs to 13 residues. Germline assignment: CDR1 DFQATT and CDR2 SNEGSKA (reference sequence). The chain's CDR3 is CSAIIGVGEKLFF. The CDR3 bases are TGCAGTGCTATCATTGGGGTAGGGGAAAAACTGTTTTTT.

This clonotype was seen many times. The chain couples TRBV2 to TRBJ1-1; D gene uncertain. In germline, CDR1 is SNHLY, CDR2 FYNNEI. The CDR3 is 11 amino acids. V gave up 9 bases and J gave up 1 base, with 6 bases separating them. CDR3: CASLGNTEAFF. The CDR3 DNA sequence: TGTGCCAGTCTGGGGAACACTGAAGCTTTCTTT.

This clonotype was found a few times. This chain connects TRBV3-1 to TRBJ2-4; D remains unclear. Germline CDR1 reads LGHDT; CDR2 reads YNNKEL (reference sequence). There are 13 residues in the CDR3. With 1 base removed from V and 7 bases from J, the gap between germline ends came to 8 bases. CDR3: CASSQAPVNIQYF. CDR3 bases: TGTGCCAGCAGCCAAGCCCCAGTTAACATTCAGTACTTC. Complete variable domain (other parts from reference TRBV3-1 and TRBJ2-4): DTAVSQTPKYLVTQMGNDKSIKCEQNLGHDTMYWYKQDSKKFLKIMFSYNNKELIINETVPNRFSPKSPDKAHLNLHINSLELGDSAVYFCASSQAPVNIQYFGAGTRLSVL.

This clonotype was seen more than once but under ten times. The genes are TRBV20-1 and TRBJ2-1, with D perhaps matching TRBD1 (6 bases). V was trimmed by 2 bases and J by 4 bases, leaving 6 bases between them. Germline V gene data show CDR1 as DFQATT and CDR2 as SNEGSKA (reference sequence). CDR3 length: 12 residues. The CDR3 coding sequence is TGCAGTGCTAGACAGGGGTACAATGAGCAGTTCTTC. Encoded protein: CSARQGYNEQFF.

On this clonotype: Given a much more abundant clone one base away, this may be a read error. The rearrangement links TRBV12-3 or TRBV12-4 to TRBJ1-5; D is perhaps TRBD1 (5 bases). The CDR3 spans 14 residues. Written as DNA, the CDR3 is TGTGCCAGCAGTTTACAGACAGCCAATCAGACCCAGCATTTT. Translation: CASSLQTANQTQHF.

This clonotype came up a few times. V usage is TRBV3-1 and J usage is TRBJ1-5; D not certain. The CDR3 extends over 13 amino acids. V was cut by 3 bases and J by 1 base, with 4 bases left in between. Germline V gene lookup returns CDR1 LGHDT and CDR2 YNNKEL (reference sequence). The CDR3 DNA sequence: TGTGCCAGCAGCCACCAGAGCAATCAGCCCCAGCATTTT. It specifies CASSHQSNQPQHF.

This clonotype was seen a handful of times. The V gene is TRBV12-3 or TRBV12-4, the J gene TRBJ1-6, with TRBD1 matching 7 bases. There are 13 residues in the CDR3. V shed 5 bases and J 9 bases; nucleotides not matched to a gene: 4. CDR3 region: CASSANRGSPLHF. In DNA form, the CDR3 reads TGTGCCAGCAGTGCTAACAGGGGTTCACCCCTCCACTTT.

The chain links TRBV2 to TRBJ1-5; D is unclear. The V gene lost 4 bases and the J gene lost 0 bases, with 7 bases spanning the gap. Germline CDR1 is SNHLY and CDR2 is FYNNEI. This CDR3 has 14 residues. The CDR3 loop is CASSAEHSNQPQHF. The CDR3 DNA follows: TGTGCCAGCAGTGCAGAGCATAGCAATCAGCCCCAGCATTTT.

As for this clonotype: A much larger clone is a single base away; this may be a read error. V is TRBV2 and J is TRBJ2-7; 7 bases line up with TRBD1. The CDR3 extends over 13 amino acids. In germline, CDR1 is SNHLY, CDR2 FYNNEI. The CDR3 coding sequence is TGTGCCAGCAGTTACGACAGGGTCCACGAGCGGTACTTC. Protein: CASSYDRVHERYF.

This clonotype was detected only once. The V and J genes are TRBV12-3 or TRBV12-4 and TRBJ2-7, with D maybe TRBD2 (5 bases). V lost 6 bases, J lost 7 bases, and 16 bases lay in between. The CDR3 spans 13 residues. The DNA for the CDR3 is TGTGCCAGCAGCCCTGGGATCACTAGTGAGCAGTACTTC. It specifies CASSPGITSEQYF.

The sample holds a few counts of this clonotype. This chain's CDR3 is CASSVGGQFGFDEQFF. In DNA, the CDR3 is TGTGCCAGCAGCGTAGGAGGACAGTTCGGGTTCGATGAGCAGTTCTTC. The V gene is TRBV9, the J gene TRBJ2-1; possibly TRBD1 for D (6 bases). With 0 bases removed from V and 8 bases from J, the gap between germline ends came to 18 bases. CDR1 is SGDLS, CDR2 YYNGEE, per germline. The CDR3 totals 16 residues.

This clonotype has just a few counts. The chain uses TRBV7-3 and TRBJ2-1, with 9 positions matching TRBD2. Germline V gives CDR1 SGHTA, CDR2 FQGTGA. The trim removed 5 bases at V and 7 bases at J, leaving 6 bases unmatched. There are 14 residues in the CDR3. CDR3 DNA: TGTGCCAGCAGCACAGCGGGAGGAGGGAATGAGCAGTTCTTC. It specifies CASSTAGGGNEQFF.

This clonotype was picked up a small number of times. CDR3 in DNA: TGTGCCAGCAGCTTAACGGCGGATTACGGCTCCTATGGCTACACCTTC. Translation gives CASSLTADYGSYGYTF. The chain joins TRBV7-3 to TRBJ1-2; the D is unclear. The CDR3 has 16 amino acids. V gave up 0 bases and J gave up 4 bases, with 15 bases separating them. From germline, CDR1 is SGHTA and CDR2 FQGTGA. Full variable domain (rest looked up from reference TRBV7-3 and TRBJ1-2): GAGVSQTPSNKVTEKGKYVELRCDPISGHTALYWYRQSLGQGPEFLIYFQGTGAADDSGLPNDRFFAVRPEGSVSTLKIQRTERGDSAVYLCASSLTADYGSYGYTFGSGTRLTVV.

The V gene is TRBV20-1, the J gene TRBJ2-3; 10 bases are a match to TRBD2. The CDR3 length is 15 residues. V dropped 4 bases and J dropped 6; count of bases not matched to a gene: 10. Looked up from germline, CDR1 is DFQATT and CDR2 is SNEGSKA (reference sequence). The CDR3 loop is CSAILSGRASDTQYF. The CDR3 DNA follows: TGCAGTGCTATCTTGAGCGGGAGGGCCAGCGATACGCAGTATTTT.

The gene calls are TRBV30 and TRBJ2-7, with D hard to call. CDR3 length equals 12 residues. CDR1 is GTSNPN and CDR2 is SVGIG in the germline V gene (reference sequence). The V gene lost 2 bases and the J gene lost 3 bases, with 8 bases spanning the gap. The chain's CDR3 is CAWSIVGYEQYF. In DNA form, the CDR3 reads TGTGCCTGGAGTATAGTAGGCTACGAGCAGTACTTC.

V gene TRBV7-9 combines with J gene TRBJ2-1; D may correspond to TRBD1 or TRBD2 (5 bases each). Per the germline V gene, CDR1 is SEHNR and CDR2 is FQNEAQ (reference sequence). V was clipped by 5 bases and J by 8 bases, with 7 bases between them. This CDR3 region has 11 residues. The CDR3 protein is CASSEGYEQFF. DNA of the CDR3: TGTGCCAGCAGCGAGGGGTATGAGCAGTTCTTC. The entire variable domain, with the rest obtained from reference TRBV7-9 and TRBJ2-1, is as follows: DTGVSQNPRHKITKRGQNVTFRCDPISEHNRLYWYRQTLGQGPEFLTYFQNEAQLEKSRLLSDRFSAERPKGSFSTLEIQRTEQGDSAMYLCASSEGYEQFFGPGTRLTVL.

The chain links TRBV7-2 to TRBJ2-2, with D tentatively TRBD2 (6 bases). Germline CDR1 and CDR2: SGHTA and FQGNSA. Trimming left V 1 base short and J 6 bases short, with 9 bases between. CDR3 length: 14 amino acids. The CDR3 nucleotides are TGTGCCAGCAGCTTAGGACTAGAATCCGGGGAGCTGTTTTTT. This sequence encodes CASSLGLESGELFF.

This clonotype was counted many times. The DNA of the CDR3 is TGTGCCAGCAGCGCGGGGGGGACAGGGTTGTCCTACAATGAGCAGTTCTTC. Its translation is CASSAGGTGLSYNEQFF. The V and J genes are TRBV7-3 and TRBJ2-1; D could derive from TRBD1 or TRBD2 (9 bases each). Looked up from germline, CDR1 is SGHTA and CDR2 is FQGTGA. The CDR3 has 17 amino acids. Trimming left V 5 bases short and J 1 base short, with 18 bases between.

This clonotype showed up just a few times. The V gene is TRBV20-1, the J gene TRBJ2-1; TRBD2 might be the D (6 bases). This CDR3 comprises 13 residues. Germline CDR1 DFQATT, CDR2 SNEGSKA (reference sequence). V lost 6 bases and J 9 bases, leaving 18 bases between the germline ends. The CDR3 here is CSAWGGNRGEQFF. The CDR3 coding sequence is TGCAGTGCGTGGGGCGGGAATAGGGGTGAGCAGTTCTTC.

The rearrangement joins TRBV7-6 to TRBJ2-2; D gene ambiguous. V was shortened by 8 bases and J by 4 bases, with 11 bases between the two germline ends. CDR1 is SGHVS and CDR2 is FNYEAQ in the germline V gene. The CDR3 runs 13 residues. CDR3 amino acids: CASGLTTTGELFF. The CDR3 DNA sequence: TGTGCCAGCGGCCTGACAACCACCGGGGAGCTGTTTTTT.

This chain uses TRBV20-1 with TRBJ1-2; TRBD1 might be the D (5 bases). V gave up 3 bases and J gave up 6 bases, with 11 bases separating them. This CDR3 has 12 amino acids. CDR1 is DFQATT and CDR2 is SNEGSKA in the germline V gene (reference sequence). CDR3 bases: TGCAGTGCTAGGGGTTTAGGGGATGGCTACACCTTC. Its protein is CSARGLGDGYTF.

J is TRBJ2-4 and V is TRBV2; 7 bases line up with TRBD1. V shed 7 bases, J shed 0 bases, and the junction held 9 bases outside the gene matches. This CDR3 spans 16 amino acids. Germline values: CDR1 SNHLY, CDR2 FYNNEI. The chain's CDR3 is CASKTGPILAKNIQYF. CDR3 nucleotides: TGTGCCAGCAAGACAGGGCCGATATTAGCCAAAAACATTCAGTACTTC.